This TCR beta chain was sequenced during a study of Ad26.COV2.S vaccination and SARS-CoV-2 variants. Regarding treatment: roughly 20 received Ad26.COV2.S at low or high dose, single or two shots; 5 received placebo; per-sample allocation not given. After the first vaccine or placebo injection, samples were drawn on day 63. Ad26.COV2.S expressed prefusion-stabilized spike from the original Wuhan strain. The CDR3 is 19 residues long. V dropped 3 bases and J dropped 8 bases, with 31 bases sitting between them. CDR1 KGHSH and CDR2 LQKENI come from the germline V gene. Here immunoSEQ multiplex PCR was the method, and the copy in TCRdb shows in-frame clones only, minus some. In the table there are about 350,000 clones, about 89% of which are singletons.

This material consisted of peripheral blood, taken in a trial of Ad26.COV2.S vaccine versus placebo. This receptor was identified in a person aged 18-60 years who received the Ad26.COV2.S COVID-19 vaccine or a placebo. This chain links TRBV18 with TRBJ1-2; TRBD1 is a possible D gene (5 bases). The CDR3 sequence: CASSPNVVRGAANAGGYTF. Here the CDR3 DNA reads TGTGCCAGCTCACCTAATGTCGTACGGGGCGCGGCAAACGCTGGCGGCTACACCTTC.